The present entry profiles one TCR beta chain with its context. This sample is part of a study of blood T cell repertoires in COVID-19. Study as a whole: Samples taken during acute and convalescent COVID-19 were collected in the United States, Italy and Spain. PBMCs, B-cell-depleted T cells, or T cells provided the cDNA or gDNA that made up the material.

Authors' methods: Nucleated cell counts were estimated from reference gene primer amplification. Profiled with immunoSEQ multiplex PCR; TCRdb holds only in-frame clones, not every one. V, J and clone size are those of that table, while D and trimming were read from the DNA. The sample yields a few hundred thousand clones, around 85% seen once. From germline, CDR1 is KGHSH and CDR2 LQKENI. CDR3 length equals 16 residues. Germline trimming cut 2 bases from V and 5 bases from J; bases unmatched to any gene: 5. The V and J genes are TRBV18 and TRBJ1-6, with 8 bases aligning to TRBD1. This TCR was sampled from a young woman with acute or convalescent COVID-19. Material for sequencing was peripheral blood. CDR3 region: CASSPRTGGNNSPLHF. CDR3 nucleotides: TGTGCCAGCTCACCAAGAACAGGGGGTAATAATTCACCCCTCCACTTT.